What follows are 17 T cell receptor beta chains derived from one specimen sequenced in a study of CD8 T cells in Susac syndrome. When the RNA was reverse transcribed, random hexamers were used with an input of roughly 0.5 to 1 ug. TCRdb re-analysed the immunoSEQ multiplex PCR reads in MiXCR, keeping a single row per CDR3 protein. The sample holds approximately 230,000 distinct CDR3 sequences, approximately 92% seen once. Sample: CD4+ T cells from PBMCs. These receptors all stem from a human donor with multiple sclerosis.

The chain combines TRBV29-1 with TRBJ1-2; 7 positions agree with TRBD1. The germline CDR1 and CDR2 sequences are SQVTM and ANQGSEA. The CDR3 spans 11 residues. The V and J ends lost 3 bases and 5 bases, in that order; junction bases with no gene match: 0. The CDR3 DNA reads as TGCAGCGTTGAGGGACAGTATGGCTACACCTTC. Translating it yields CSVEGQYGYTF. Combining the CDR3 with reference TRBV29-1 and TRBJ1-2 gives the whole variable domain SAVISQKPSRDICQRGTSLTIQCQVDSQVTMMFWYRQQPGQSLTLIATANQGSEATYESGFVIDKFPISRPNLTFSTLTVSNMSPEDSSIYLCSVEGQYGYTFGSGTRLTVV.

CDR3 nucleotide sequence: TGTGCCAGCAGCCAAGATCTCGGAAGCAACTATGGCTACACCTTC. This sequence encodes CASSQDLGSNYGYTF. The chain combines TRBV14 with TRBJ1-2; D is uncertain. From germline, CDR1 is SGHDN and CDR2 FVKESK. CDR3 length: 15 residues. Trimming cost V 0 bases and J 2 bases, with 10 bases left between them.

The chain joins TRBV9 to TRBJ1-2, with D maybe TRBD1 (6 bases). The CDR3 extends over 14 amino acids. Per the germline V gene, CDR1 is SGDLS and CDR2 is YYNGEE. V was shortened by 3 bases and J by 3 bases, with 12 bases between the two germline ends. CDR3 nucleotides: TGTGCCAGCAGCGACCCGGGGGCGTACTATGGCTACACCTTC. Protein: CASSDPGAYYGYTF.

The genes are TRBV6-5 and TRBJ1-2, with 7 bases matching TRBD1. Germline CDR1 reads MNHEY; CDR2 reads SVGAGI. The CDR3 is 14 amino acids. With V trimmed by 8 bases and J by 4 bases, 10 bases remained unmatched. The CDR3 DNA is TGTGCCAGCGGCGAGAGGGGGCGTTTCTATGGCTACACCTTC. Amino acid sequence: CASGERGRFYGYTF.

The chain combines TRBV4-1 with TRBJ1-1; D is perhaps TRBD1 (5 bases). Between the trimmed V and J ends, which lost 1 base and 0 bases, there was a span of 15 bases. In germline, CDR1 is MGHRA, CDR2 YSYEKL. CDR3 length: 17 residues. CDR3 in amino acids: CASSQVIPRGMNTEAFF. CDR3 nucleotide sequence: TGCGCCAGCAGCCAAGTTATCCCCCGGGGCATGAACACTGAAGCTTTCTTT.

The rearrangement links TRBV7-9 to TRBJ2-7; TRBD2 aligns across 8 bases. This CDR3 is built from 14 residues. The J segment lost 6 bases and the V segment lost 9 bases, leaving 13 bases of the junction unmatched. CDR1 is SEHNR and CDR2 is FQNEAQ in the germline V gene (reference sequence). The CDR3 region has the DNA TGTGCCAGTGCGGGGGGCTTCATATCATCCGAGCAGTACTTC. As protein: CASAGGFISSEQYF.

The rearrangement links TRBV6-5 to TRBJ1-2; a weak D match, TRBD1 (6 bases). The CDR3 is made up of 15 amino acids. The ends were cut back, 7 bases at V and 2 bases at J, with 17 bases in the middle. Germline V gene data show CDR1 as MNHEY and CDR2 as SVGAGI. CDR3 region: CASTTTGAKNYGYTF. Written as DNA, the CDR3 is TGTGCCAGCACTACCACGGGGGCGAAAAACTATGGCTACACCTTC.

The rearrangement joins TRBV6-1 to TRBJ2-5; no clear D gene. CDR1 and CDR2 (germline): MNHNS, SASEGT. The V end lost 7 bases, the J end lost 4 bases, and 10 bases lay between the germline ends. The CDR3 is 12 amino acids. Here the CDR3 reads CASKRPGETQYF. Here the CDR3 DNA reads TGTGCCAGCAAGAGGCCAGGAGAGACCCAGTACTTC.

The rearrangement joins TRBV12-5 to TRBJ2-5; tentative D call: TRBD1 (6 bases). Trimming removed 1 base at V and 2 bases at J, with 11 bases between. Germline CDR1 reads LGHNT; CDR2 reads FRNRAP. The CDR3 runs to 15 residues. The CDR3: CASGLGQGTQETQYF. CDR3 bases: TGTGCTAGTGGTTTGGGGCAGGGGACGCAAGAGACCCAGTACTTC.

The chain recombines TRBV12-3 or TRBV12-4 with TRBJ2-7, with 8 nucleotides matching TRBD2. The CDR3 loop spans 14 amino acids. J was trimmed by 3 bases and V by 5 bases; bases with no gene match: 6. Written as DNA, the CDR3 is TGTGCCAGCAGTAGCGGGAGTAGCATCTACGAGCAGTACGTC. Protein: CASSSGSSIYEQYV.

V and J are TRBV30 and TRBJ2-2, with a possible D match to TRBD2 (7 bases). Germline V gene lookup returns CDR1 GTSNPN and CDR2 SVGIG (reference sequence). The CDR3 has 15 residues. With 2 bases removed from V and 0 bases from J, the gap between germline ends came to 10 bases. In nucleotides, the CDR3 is TGTGCCTGGAGTAGGGGGAGGGCGAACACCGGGGAGCTGTTTTTT. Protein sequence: CAWSRGRANTGELFF.

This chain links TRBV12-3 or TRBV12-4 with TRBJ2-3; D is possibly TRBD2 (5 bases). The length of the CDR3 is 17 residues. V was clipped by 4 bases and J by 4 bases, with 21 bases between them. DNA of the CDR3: TGTGCCAGCAGTTATTTTTCGGGAATGCGAGGAGCAGATACGCAGTATTTT. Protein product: CASSYFSGMRGADTQYF.

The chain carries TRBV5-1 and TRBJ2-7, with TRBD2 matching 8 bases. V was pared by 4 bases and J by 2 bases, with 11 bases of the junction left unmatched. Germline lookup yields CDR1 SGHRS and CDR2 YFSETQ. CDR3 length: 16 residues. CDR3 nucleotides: TGCGCCAGCAGCCCGGAGAGGGGTAGCGGGGCCTACGAGCAGTACTTC. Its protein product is CASSPERGSGAYEQYF.

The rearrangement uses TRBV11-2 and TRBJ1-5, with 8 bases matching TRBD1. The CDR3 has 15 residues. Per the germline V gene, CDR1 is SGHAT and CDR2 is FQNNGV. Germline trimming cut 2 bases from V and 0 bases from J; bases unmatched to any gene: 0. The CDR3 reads CASSLQGASNQPQHF. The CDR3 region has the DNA TGTGCCAGCAGCTTACAGGGGGCTAGCAATCAGCCCCAGCATTTT.

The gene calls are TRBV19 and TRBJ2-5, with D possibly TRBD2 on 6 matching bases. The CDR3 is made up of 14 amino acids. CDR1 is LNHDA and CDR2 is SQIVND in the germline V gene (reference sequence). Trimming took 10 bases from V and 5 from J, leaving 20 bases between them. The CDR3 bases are TGTGCCACCGCACCGGGACCCGCGGGGGAGACCCAGTACTTC. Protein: CATAPGPAGETQYF.

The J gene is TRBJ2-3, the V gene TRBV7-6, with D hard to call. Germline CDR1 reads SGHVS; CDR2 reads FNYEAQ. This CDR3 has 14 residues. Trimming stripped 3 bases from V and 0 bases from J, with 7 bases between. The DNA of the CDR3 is TGTGCCAGCAGCTTGGGAAAAAGCACAGATACGCAGTATTTT. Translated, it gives CASSLGKSTDTQYF.

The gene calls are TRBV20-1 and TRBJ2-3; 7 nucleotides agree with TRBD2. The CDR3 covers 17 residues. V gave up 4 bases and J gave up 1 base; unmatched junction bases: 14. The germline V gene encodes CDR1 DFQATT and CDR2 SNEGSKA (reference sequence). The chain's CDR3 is CSATGGSSVTGTDTQYF. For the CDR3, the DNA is TGCAGTGCTACAGGCGGGAGTTCTGTCACTGGCACAGATACGCAGTATTTT.